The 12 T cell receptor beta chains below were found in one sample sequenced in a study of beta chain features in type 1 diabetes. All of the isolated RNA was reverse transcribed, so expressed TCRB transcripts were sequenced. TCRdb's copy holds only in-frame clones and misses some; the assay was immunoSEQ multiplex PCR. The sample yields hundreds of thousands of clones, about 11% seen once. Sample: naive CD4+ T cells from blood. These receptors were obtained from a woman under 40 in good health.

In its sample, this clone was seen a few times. The CDR3 protein is CASSGLSSYNEQFF. The CDR3 region has the DNA TGTGCCAGCTCAGGACTTAGCTCCTACAATGAGCAGTTCTTC. The rearrangement links TRBV18 to TRBJ2-1; maybe TRBD2 (5 bases). V lost 5 bases and J lost 0, with 8 bases in between. Germline loops: CDR1 KGHSH, CDR2 LQKENI. This CDR3 spans 14 amino acids.

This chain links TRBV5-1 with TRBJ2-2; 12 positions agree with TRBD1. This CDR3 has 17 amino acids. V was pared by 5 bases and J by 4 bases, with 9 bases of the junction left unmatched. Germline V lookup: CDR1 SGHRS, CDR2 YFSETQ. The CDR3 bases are TGCGCCAGCAGTACGAAGGGGACAGGGGGCCCCACCGGGGAGCTGTTTTTT. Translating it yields CASSTKGTGGPTGELFF.

DNA of the CDR3: TGTGCCAGCAAGACCGGGACTAGCCACAATGAGCAGTTCTTC. Residues: CASKTGTSHNEQFF. The rearrangement links TRBV27 to TRBJ2-1; 9 bases are a match to TRBD2. The length of the CDR3 is 14 residues. Germline V gene sequence: CDR1 MNHEY, CDR2 SMNVEV (reference sequence). V lost 7 bases and J lost 5; bases outside the gene matches: 6.

Here the CDR3 DNA reads TGTGCCAGCAGTCTACCCAGACATAACTATGGCTACACCTTC. Translating gives CASSLPRHNYGYTF. The chain joins TRBV28 to TRBJ1-2; no firm D call. Germline CDR1 MDHEN, CDR2 SYDVKM. The CDR3 has 14 residues. Trimming shortened V by 5 bases and J by 1 base, and 11 bases separated the two germline ends.

CDR3 loop: CASSLGLQENTEAFF. In nucleotides, the CDR3 is TGTGCCAGCAGCCTTGGACTACAGGAGAACACTGAAGCTTTCTTT. This rearrangement joins TRBV5-4 to TRBJ1-1; tentatively, D is TRBD1 (5 bases). Per germline, CDR1 SGHNT and CDR2 YYREEE (reference sequence). This CDR3 has 15 residues. V was cut by 4 bases and J by 1 base, with 14 bases left in between.

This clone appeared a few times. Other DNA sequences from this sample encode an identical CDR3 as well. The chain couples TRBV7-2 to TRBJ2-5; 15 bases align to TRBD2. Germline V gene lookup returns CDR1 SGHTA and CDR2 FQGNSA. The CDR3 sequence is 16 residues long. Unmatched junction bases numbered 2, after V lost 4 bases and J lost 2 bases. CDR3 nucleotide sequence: TGTGCCAGCAGCTCGGGACTAGCGGGAGGACAAGAGACCCAGTACTTC. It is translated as CASSSGLAGGQETQYF.

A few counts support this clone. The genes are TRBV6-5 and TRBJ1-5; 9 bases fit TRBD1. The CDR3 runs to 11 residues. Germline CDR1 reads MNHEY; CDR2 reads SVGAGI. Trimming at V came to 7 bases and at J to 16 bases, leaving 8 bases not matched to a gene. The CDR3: CASTGGDREHF. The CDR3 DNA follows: TGTGCCAGCACGGGGGGGGACAGGGAACATTTT.

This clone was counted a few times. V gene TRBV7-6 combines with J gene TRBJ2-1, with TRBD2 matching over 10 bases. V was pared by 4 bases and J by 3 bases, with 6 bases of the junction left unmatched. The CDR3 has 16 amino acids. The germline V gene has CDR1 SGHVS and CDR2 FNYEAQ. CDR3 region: CASSSGLALGYNEQFF. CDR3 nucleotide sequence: TGTGCCAGCAGCTCGGGACTAGCGTTGGGCTACAATGAGCAGTTCTTC.

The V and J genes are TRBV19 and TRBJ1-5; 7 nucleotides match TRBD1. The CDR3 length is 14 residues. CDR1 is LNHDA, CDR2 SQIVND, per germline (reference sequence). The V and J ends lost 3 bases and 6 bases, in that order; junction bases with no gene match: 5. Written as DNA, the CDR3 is TGTGCCAGTAGTATCGGGACAGCGGCTCAGCCCCAGCATTTT. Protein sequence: CASSIGTAAQPQHF.

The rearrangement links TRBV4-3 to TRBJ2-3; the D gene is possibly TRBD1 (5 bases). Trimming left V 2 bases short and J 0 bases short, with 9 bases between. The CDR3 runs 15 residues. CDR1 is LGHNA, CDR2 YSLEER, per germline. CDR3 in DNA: TGCGCCAGCAGCCAATGGGGCACAAGCACAGATACGCAGTATTTT. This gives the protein CASSQWGTSTDTQYF.

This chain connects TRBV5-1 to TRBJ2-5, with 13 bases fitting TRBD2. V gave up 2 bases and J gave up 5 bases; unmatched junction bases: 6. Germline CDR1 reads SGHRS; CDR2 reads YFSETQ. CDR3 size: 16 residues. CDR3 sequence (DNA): TGCGCCAGCAGCTTTGGACTAGCGGGAGCCGGGGAGACCCAGTACTTC. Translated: CASSFGLAGAGETQYF. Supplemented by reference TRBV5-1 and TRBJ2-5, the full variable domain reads KAGVTQTPRYLIKTRGQQVTLSCSPISGHRSVSWYQQTPGQGLQFLFEYFSETQRNKGNFPGRFSGRQFSNSRSEMNVSTLELGDSALYLCASSFGLAGAGETQYFGPGTRLLVL.

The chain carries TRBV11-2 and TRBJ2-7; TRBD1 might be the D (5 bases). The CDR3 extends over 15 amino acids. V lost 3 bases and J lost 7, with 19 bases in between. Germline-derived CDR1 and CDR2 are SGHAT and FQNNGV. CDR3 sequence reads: CASSFREQAGFEQYF. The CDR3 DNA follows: TGTGCCAGCAGCTTTAGGGAACAGGCCGGATTTGAGCAGTACTTC.